Listed below are T cell receptor beta chains from one sample, sequenced in a study of T cells in Graves' hyperthyroidism and ophthalmopathy. TCRdb recomputed calls from the multiplex PCR reads with MiXCR, one row per CDR3 protein. Among about 520,000 distinct CDR3 sequences listed, around 22% were seen once. The sample taken for sequencing was blood. These TCRs come from a woman aged 25 to 39 with Graves' ophthalmopathy. Each CDR3 is given with its conserved first and last residue. Fields, in order: clone size, V gene, D gene, J gene, CDR3 protein, CDR3 DNA. D genes are given only for firm matches. Where a row states a size, it is once, few, many or the class of an expanded clone; other rows omit it.

clone size: many
V gene: TRBV3-1
D gene: TRBD1
J gene: TRBJ2-4
CDR3 protein: CASSQLGQGGIQYF
CDR3 DNA: TGTGCCAGCAGCCAGCTCGGACAGGGGGGCATTCAGTACTTC

clone size: .
V gene: TRBV5-5
D gene: .
J gene: TRBJ2-7
CDR3 protein: CASSLAPTSDEQYF
CDR3 DNA: TGTGCCAGCAGCTTGGCTCCGACAAGCGACGAGCAGTACTTC

clone size: many
V gene: TRBV20-1
D gene: TRBD1
J gene: TRBJ2-2
CDR3 protein: CSARDGQGSRELFF
CDR3 DNA: TGCAGTGCTAGAGATGGACAGGGCTCTAGGGAGCTGTTTTTT

clone size: .
V gene: TRBV6-1
D gene: .
J gene: TRBJ1-2
CDR3 protein: CASSERGEGGYTF
CDR3 DNA: TGTGCCAGCAGTGAAAGGGGTGAGGGCGGCTACACCTTC

clone size: many
V gene: TRBV6-1
D gene: .
J gene: TRBJ2-2
CDR3 protein: CASSLAENTGELFF
CDR3 DNA: TGTGCCAGCAGCCTAGCTGAAAACACCGGGGAGCTGTTTTTT

clone size: .
V gene: TRBV6-5
D gene: .
J gene: TRBJ2-7
CDR3 protein: CASSYAGTPYEQYF
CDR3 DNA: TGTGCCAGCAGTTACGCCGGGACACCCTACGAGCAGTACTTC

clone size: .
V gene: TRBV24-1
D gene: .
J gene: TRBJ2-6
CDR3 protein: CATSAPGLTGANVLTF
CDR3 DNA: TGTGCCACCAGTGCTCCGGGATTGACTGGGGCCAACGTCCTGACTTTC

clone size: .
V gene: TRBV2
D gene: .
J gene: TRBJ1-6
CDR3 protein: CASSEGGSSYNSPLHF
CDR3 DNA: TGTGCCAGCAGTGAGGGGGGGAGCTCCTATAATTCACCCCTCCACTTT

clone size: .
V gene: TRBV7-2
D gene: .
J gene: TRBJ2-2
CDR3 protein: CASSRALNTGELFF
CDR3 DNA: TGTGCCAGCAGCCGGGCCTTGAACACCGGGGAGCTGTTTTTT

clone size: many
V gene: TRBV19
D gene: .
J gene: TRBJ1-5
CDR3 protein: CASSGAPGGNQPQHF
CDR3 DNA: TGTGCCAGTAGTGGGGCGCCGGGGGGCAATCAGCCCCAGCATTTT